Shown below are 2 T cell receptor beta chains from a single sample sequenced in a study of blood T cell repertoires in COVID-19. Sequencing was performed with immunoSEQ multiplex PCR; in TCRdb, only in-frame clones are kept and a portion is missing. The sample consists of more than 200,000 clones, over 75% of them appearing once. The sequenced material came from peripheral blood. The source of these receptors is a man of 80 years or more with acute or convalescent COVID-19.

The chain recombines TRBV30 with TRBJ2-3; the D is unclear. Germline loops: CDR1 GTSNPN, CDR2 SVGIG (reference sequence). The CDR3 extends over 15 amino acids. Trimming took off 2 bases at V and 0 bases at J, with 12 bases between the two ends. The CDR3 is CAWSPPWPSTDTQYF. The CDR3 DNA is TGTGCCTGGAGTCCCCCTTGGCCAAGCACAGATACGCAGTATTTT.

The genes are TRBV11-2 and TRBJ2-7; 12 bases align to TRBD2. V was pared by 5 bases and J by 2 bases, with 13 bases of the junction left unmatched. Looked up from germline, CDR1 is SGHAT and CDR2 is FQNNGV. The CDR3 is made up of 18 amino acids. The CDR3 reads CASSLRLAGGRPPYEQYF. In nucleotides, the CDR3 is TGTGCCAGCAGCCTACGTCTAGCGGGAGGGAGGCCCCCCTACGAGCAGTACTTC.